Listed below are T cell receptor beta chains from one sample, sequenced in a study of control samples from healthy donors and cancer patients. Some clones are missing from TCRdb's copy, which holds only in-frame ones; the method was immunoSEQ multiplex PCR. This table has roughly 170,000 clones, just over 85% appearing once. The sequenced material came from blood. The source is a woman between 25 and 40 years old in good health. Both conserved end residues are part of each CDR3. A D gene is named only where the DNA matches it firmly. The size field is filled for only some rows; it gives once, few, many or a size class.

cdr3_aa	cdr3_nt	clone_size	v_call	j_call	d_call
CASRPVQGKEKLFF	TGTGCCAGCAGGCCCGTGCAGGGGAAAGAAAAACTGTTTTTT	few	TRBV11-2	TRBJ1-4	NA
CASSSPTGTNQPQHF	TGTGCCAGCAGTTCCCCGACAGGGACGAATCAGCCCCAGCATTTT	NA	TRBV28	TRBJ1-5	TRBD1
CATSSPERGSRWNTGELFF	TGTGCCACCAGCAGCCCCGAGAGGGGTTCAAGGTGGAACACCGGGGAGCTGTTTTTT	NA	TRBV15	TRBJ2-2	NA
CASSEASGSADTQYF	TGTGCCAGCAGTGAAGCTAGCGGGAGTGCAGATACGCAGTATTTT	NA	TRBV2	TRBJ2-3	TRBD2
CASSPPGTNYGYTF	TGTGCCAGTAGTCCTCCCGGGACGAACTATGGCTACACCTTC	few	TRBV19	TRBJ1-2	NA
CASSLEGSLELGEKLFF	TGTGCCAGCAGCTTGGAAGGGAGTTTGGAACTAGGGGAAAAACTGTTTTTT	NA	TRBV5-5	TRBJ1-4	NA
CASLFPSGTENTGELFF	TGTGCCAGTCTATTCCCCTCCGGGACAGAGAACACCGGGGAGCTGTTTTTT	NA	TRBV19	TRBJ2-2	TRBD1
CASERTGSYEQFF	TGTGCCAGCGAACGGACAGGGAGCTATGAGCAGTTCTTC	NA	TRBV6-5	TRBJ2-1	TRBD1
CASSGPLQGSEQYF	TGTGCCAGCAGTGGGCCACTACAGGGAAGCGAGCAGTACTTC	NA	TRBV2	TRBJ2-7	NA
CASSPEGFWTYEQYF	TGTGCCAGCAGCCCGGAGGGATTTTGGACCTACGAGCAGTACTTC	NA	TRBV3-1/TRBV3-2	TRBJ2-7	NA
CSVGQGRVYGYTF	TGCAGCGTTGGACAGGGGAGGGTCTATGGCTACACCTTC	NA	TRBV29-1	TRBJ1-2	TRBD1
CASSTSQSSSETQYF	TGTGCCAGCAGCACGAGCCAATCCTCTAGCGAGACCCAGTACTTC	NA	TRBV9	TRBJ2-5	NA
CASSEYHSGMGLEQYF	TGTGCCAGCAGTGAGTACCATAGCGGGATGGGGCTCGAGCAGTACTTC	NA	TRBV6-1	TRBJ2-7	TRBD2
CATRNRDTQYF	TGTGCCACAAGAAACCGGGATACGCAGTATTTT	NA	TRBV10-3	TRBJ2-3	NA
CASSLAGTGADTQYF	TGTGCCAGCAGCTTAGCGGGGACAGGGGCAGATACGCAGTATTTT	NA	TRBV7-2	TRBJ2-3	TRBD1
CSAPSRGTGYGYTF	TGCAGCGCCCCCAGTCGGGGAACAGGCTATGGCTACACCTTC	NA	TRBV29-1	TRBJ1-2	NA
CASSLAGTDREQYF	TGTGCCAGCAGCTTGGCCGGGACGGATCGCGAGCAGTACTTC	NA	TRBV5-6	TRBJ2-7	NA
CASSLVRGEGTNEKLFF	TGTGCCAGCAGCTTAGTACGGGGAGAGGGAACTAATGAAAAACTGTTTTTT	NA	TRBV7-2	TRBJ1-4	NA
CASSLSGPGEQYF	TGTGCCAGCAGCTTATCCGGCCCAGGGGAGCAGTACTTC	NA	TRBV11-3	TRBJ2-7	NA
CSHTGGPEAFF	TGCAGCCACACAGGGGGACCTGAAGCTTTCTTT	NA	TRBV29-1	TRBJ1-1	TRBD1
CASSFLLGQGNQPQHF	TGTGCCAGCAGTTTTCTCCTGGGACAGGGGAATCAGCCCCAGCATTTT	NA	TRBV28	TRBJ1-5	TRBD1
CAISRDTDYGYTF	TGTGCCATCAGCAGGGACACCGACTATGGCTACACCTTC	NA	TRBV10-3	TRBJ1-2	NA
CASSPVRADTQYF	TGCGCCAGCAGCCCGGTCCGCGCAGATACGCAGTATTTT	NA	TRBV5-1	TRBJ2-3	NA
CASSLSRRATTEAFF	TGTGCCAGCAGTTTATCGAGGAGAGCAACCACTGAAGCTTTCTTT	NA	TRBV27	TRBJ1-1	NA
CASTPRQPSSGANVLTF	TGTGCCAGCACCCCTAGACAGCCCTCATCTGGGGCCAACGTCCTGACTTTC	NA	TRBV28	TRBJ2-6	NA
CASSYRSQNNEQFF	TGTGCCAGCAGTTACCGATCTCAGAACAATGAGCAGTTCTTC	NA	TRBV6-5	TRBJ2-1	NA
CASSDVTGGGPSTDTQYF	TGTGCCAGCAGTGACGTGACAGGGGGAGGCCCTAGCACAGATACGCAGTATTTT	NA	TRBV2	TRBJ2-3	TRBD1
CATGLADGSWYF	TGTGCCACTGGACTAGCCGACGGCTCATGGTATTTT	few	TRBV7-9	TRBJ2-3	TRBD2
CSVGAAGEAVGTQYF	TGCAGCGTTGGAGCTGCGGGGGAAGCGGTCGGGACCCAGTACTTC	NA	TRBV29-1	TRBJ2-5	TRBD2
CASSLRGGSNNSPLHF	TGTGCCAGCAGCTTGAGAGGGGGCAGTAATAATTCACCCCTCCACTTT	NA	TRBV7-9	TRBJ1-6	TRBD1
CSVGGGSYNEQFF	TGCAGCGTTGGAGGGGGCTCCTACAATGAGCAGTTCTTC	NA	TRBV29-1	TRBJ2-1	NA